The rows below give T cell receptor beta chains drawn from one sample of a study of blood T cell repertoires in COVID-19. The method was immunoSEQ multiplex PCR; TCRdb's version includes in-frame clones alone and lacks a portion of them. This table holds roughly 180,000 clones, under 85% found once. Source material: peripheral blood. These receptors came from a man aged 60-69 years with active or convalescent COVID-19. Each CDR3 is given with its conserved first and last residue. A D gene is named only where the DNA matches it firmly. The size of a clone is reported for some rows only, either as once, few or many, or as a class for expanded clones.

D	size	V	J	CDR3	DNA
.	.	TRBV11-3	TRBJ2-2	CASSLHGQSTGELFF	TGTGCCAGCAGCTTACATGGACAGAGCACCGGGGAGCTGTTTTTT
TRBD1	once	TRBV10-3	TRBJ2-7	CAISDQGVYEQYF	TGTGCCATCAGCGACCAGGGGGTCTACGAGCAGTACTTC
TRBD2	.	TRBV7-3	TRBJ2-1	CASSPGLAGGNEQFF	TGTGCCAGCAGCCCAGGGTTAGCGGGAGGCAATGAGCAGTTCTTC
TRBD2	.	TRBV11-3	TRBJ2-1	CASNLAPSGRTYNEQFF	TGTGCCAGCAACCTGGCCCCTAGCGGGAGAACCTACAATGAGCAGTTCTTC
.	.	TRBV5-4	TRBJ1-5	CASSYDGILEDQPQHF	TGTGCCAGCAGTTATGACGGAATCCTTGAGGATCAGCCCCAGCATTTT
.	.	TRBV28	TRBJ1-4	CASSFRGGREKLFF	TGTGCCAGCAGTTTCCGGGGAGGGAGGGAAAAACTGTTTTTT
.	once	TRBV24-1	TRBJ2-6	CATGLGSSGANVLTF	TGTGCCACCGGCTTGGGCAGCTCTGGGGCCAACGTCCTGACTTTC
.	.	TRBV2	TRBJ2-7	CASGLNPYEQYF	TGTGCCAGCGGCCTGAATCCCTACGAGCAGTACTTC
TRBD1	.	TRBV4-1	TRBJ2-3	CASSQQNRGRTDTQYF	TGCGCCAGCAGCCAACAAAACAGGGGCCGGACAGATACGCAGTATTTT
.	.	TRBV10-3	TRBJ2-5	CAISESVRGGQETQYF	TGTGCCATCAGTGAGTCGGTCAGGGGCGGCCAAGAGACCCAGTACTTC
TRBD2	.	TRBV20-1	TRBJ2-7	CSASASGRTLPEQYF	TGCAGTGCTAGTGCTAGCGGGAGGACCTTGCCCGAGCAGTACTTC
.	.	TRBV28	TRBJ2-2	CASSLSVRAGELFF	TGTGCCAGCAGTTTATCCGTGAGGGCCGGGGAGCTGTTTTTT
TRBD1	.	TRBV2	TRBJ2-7	CASNTDRGEQYF	TGTGCCAGCAACACCGACAGGGGCGAGCAGTACTTC
.	.	TRBV5-8	TRBJ2-1	CASSFDSYNEQFF	TGTGCCAGCAGCTTCGACAGCTACAATGAGCAGTTCTTC
TRBD2	.	TRBV2	TRBJ2-3	CASSESLTSGTSRTDTQYF	TGTGCCAGCAGCGAAAGCTTGACTAGCGGGACTTCCCGCACAGATACGCAGTATTTT
TRBD2	.	TRBV27	TRBJ2-7	CASRTGTSYEQYF	TGTGCCAGCAGGACCGGGACTAGCTACGAGCAGTACTTC
TRBD1	few	TRBV6-1	TRBJ1-2	CASSEARGYGYTF	TGTGCCAGCAGTGAAGCCAGGGGGTATGGCTACACCTTC
TRBD1	few	TRBV6-6	TRBJ2-7	CASSQTGESEQYF	TGTGCCAGCAGTCAGACAGGGGAGAGCGAGCAGTACTTC
.	few	TRBV5-6	TRBJ1-6	CASSPRSGGRINSPLHF	TGTGCCAGCAGCCCCCGGTCCGGAGGACGGATAAATTCACCCCTCCACTTT
.	.	TRBV3-1/TRBV3-2	TRBJ1-2	CASSQDRGGGGYTF	TGTGCCAGCAGCCAAGATAGGGGGGGCGGTGGCTACACCTTC
.	few	TRBV6-2/TRBV6-3	TRBJ2-1	CASSSGLLSYNEQFF	TGTGCCAGCAGTTCGGGACTCCTCTCCTACAATGAGCAGTTCTTC
TRBD1	.	TRBV3-1/TRBV3-2	TRBJ1-5	CASSHHGTGGVGNQPQHF	TGTGCCAGCAGCCATCACGGGACAGGGGGCGTTGGCAATCAGCCCCAGCATTTT
TRBD2	few	TRBV2	TRBJ2-7	CASSEGTGGSQQYF	TGTGCCAGCAGTGAAGGTACGGGGGGGAGTCAGCAGTACTTC